These 20 T cell receptor beta chains were all obtained from the same sample, sequenced in a study of neurological immune-mediated disorders. The sample's time point: longitudinal time-point 1 (baseline). TCRdb re-called the 5' RACE reads through MiXCR, storing one row per CDR3 protein. The table lists under 90,000 distinct CDR3 sequences, about a tenth of them singletons. Sequenced sample: PBMCs. Receptors originate from a man aged 25 to 40 in good health.

Ten or more counts support this clonotype. The gene calls are TRBV7-3 and TRBJ2-3; 16 bases line up with TRBD2. The junction had 5 bases not matched to a gene; V was cut back by 5 bases and J by 9 bases. This CDR3 comprises 15 residues. Per germline, CDR1 SGHTA and CDR2 FQGTGA. This CDR3 reads CASSGGTSGRETQYF. For the CDR3, the DNA is TGTGCCAGCAGCGGAGGGACTAGCGGGAGGGAGACGCAGTATTTT.

This clonotype came up a few times. V usage is TRBV15 and J usage is TRBJ2-3; 10 bases match TRBD1. Germline assignment: CDR1 LNHNV and CDR2 YYDKDF (reference sequence). CDR3 length: 15 residues. Trimming took 5 bases from V and 4 from J; bases not matched to a gene: 6. CDR3 sequence: CATSLPGQGSDTQYF. CDR3 nucleotides: TGTGCCACCAGCTTACCGGGACAGGGGTCAGATACGCAGTATTTT.

The CDR3 DNA reads as TGTGCCAGCAGCGGAGAGTGGGGATTGAATGAAAAACTGTTTTTT. Translated: CASSGEWGLNEKLFF. The gene calls are TRBV7-9 and TRBJ1-4; D remains unclear. Per the germline V gene, CDR1 is SEHNR and CDR2 is FQNEAQ (reference sequence). CDR3 length: 15 amino acids. Trimming shortened V by 5 bases and J by 5 bases, and 15 bases separated the two germline ends.

The J gene is TRBJ2-3, the V gene TRBV10-3; D is undetermined. Germline V gene sequence: CDR1 ENHRY, CDR2 SYGVKD. Trimming removed 0 bases at V and 3 bases at J, with 4 bases between. The CDR3 is made up of 13 amino acids. Here the CDR3 DNA reads TGTGCCATCAGTGAGTCCCAAACAGATACGCAGTATTTT. This translates into CAISESQTDTQYF.

This clonotype was seen ten or more times. The chain uses TRBV7-8 and TRBJ2-2, with D perhaps matching TRBD1 (5 bases). Germline V gene data show CDR1 as SGHVS and CDR2 as FQNEAQ. This CDR3 contains 14 residues. Between the trimmed V and J ends, which lost 8 bases and 6 bases, there was a span of 16 bases. CDR3 sequence: CASRQGMGPGELFF. For the CDR3, the DNA is TGTGCCAGCCGGCAGGGTATGGGTCCCGGGGAGCTGTTTTTT.

In its sample, this clonotype was seen many times. The chain carries TRBV6-5 and TRBJ2-1; 8 positions agree with TRBD2. Germline CDR1 reads MNHEY; CDR2 reads SVGAGI. The J segment lost 10 bases and the V segment lost 5 bases, leaving 1 base of the junction unmatched. The CDR3 runs 11 residues. CDR3 residues: CASSRGGEQFF. CDR3 nucleotide sequence: TGTGCCAGCAGTCGGGGGGGGGAGCAGTTCTTC.

In nucleotides, the CDR3 is TGCAGTGCAGTAACGGGAAGCTGGGGCTACACCTTC. Protein sequence: CSAVTGSWGYTF. The rearrangement joins TRBV20-1 to TRBJ1-2; D is undetermined. The CDR3 contains 12 residues. Trimming took off 6 bases at V and 8 bases at J, with 16 bases between the two ends. Germline loops: CDR1 DFQATT, CDR2 SNEGSKA (reference sequence).

This clonotype was detected ten times or more. The rearrangement joins TRBV14 to TRBJ2-5, with D hard to call. The V gene lost 0 bases and the J gene lost 0 bases, with 11 bases spanning the gap. The germline V gene encodes CDR1 SGHDN and CDR2 FVKESK. The CDR3 has 16 amino acids. CDR3 region: CASSQDWTAYQETQYF. The DNA of the CDR3 is TGTGCCAGCAGCCAAGATTGGACGGCCTACCAAGAGACCCAGTACTTC.

On this clonotype itself: At one boundary the junction diverges from the germline segment, which might be a read error. V is TRBV7-3 and J is TRBJ2-2, with D perhaps matching TRBD2 (6 bases). There are 12 residues in the CDR3. Looked up from germline, CDR1 is SGHTA and CDR2 is FQGTGA. As DNA, the CDR3 is TGTGCCAGCAGCTCGCAGGGCGGGGAGCTGTCTTTT. Translated, it gives CASSSQGGELSF. Variable domain in full (rest from reference TRBV7-3 and TRBJ2-2): GAGVSQTPSNKVTEKGKYVELRCDPISGHTALYWYRQSLGQGPEFLIYFQGTGAADDSGLPNDRFFAVRPEGSVSTLKIQRTERGDSAVYLCASSSQGGELSFGEGSRLTVL.

The table lists this clonotype with many counts. The chain links TRBV7-2 to TRBJ2-1, with D perhaps being TRBD1 or TRBD2 (6 bases each). Germline values: CDR1 SGHTA, CDR2 FQGNSA. The CDR3 sequence is 15 residues long. V was cut by 3 bases and J by 8 bases, with 17 bases left in between. The CDR3 DNA is TGTGCCAGCAGCTTTGGGGGGCCCTCTGGTTATGAGCAGTTCTTC. It encodes CASSFGGPSGYEQFF.

Ten or more counts support this clonotype. The chain joins TRBV14 to TRBJ2-7; 7 nucleotides line up with TRBD1. The CDR3 sequence is 15 residues long. The germline V gene encodes CDR1 SGHDN and CDR2 FVKESK. With V trimmed by 4 bases and J by 7 bases, 13 bases remained unmatched. The DNA for the CDR3 is TGTGCCAGCAGCCCGAAAGACCCGACAGGGCGGGAGCAGTACTTC. Residues: CASSPKDPTGREQYF.

The chain is built from TRBV7-9 and TRBJ2-3, with unresolved D. Germline-derived CDR1 and CDR2 are SEHNR and FQNEAQ (reference sequence). Trimming pared 10 bases from V and 1 base from J, leaving 9 bases between. The CDR3 runs to 12 residues. CDR3 in amino acids: CATSQGTDTQYF. The CDR3 nucleotides read TGTGCCACCTCCCAGGGCACAGATACGCAGTATTTT. Complete variable domain (other parts from reference TRBV7-9 and TRBJ2-3): DTGVSQNPRHKITKRGQNVTFRCDPISEHNRLYWYRQTLGQGPEFLTYFQNEAQLEKSRLLSDRFSAERPKGSFSTLEIQRTEQGDSAMYLCATSQGTDTQYFGPGTRLTVL.

This clonotype occurred many times. J is TRBJ1-2 and V is TRBV7-9, with D hard to call. Per the germline V gene, CDR1 is SEHNR and CDR2 is FQNEAQ (reference sequence). Trimming shortened V by 0 bases and J by 3 bases, and 2 bases separated the two germline ends. The CDR3 has 12 amino acids. The CDR3 region is CASSLADYGYTF. CDR3 coding DNA: TGTGCCAGCAGCTTAGCTGACTATGGCTACACCTTC.

This clonotype was seen a handful of times. The genes are TRBV27 and TRBJ2-2; D is unresolved. Trimming pared 6 bases from V and 5 bases from J, leaving 13 bases between. The germline V gene has CDR1 MNHEY and CDR2 SMNVEV (reference sequence). The CDR3 spans 14 residues. This CDR3 is CASRVGLITGELFF. The CDR3 bases are TGTGCCAGCAGGGTTGGGTTGATAACCGGGGAGCTGTTTTTT.

This clonotype was counted ten times or more. The V and J genes are TRBV5-5 and TRBJ1-5; D uncertain. The germline V and J ends were trimmed by 0 bases and 0 bases, with 7 bases remaining between them. The CDR3 is 15 amino acids. Germline V gives CDR1 SGHKS, CDR2 YYEKEE (reference sequence). The CDR3 loop reads CASSLGGSSNQPQHF. DNA of the CDR3: TGTGCCAGCAGCTTGGGAGGGAGTAGCAATCAGCCCCAGCATTTT.

At least ten counts were recorded for this clonotype. This chain links TRBV7-7 with TRBJ2-5; 14 bases line up with TRBD2. Germline V gene data show CDR1 as SSHAT and CDR2 as FNYEAQ (reference sequence). This CDR3 is built from 15 residues. The junction had 3 bases not matched to a gene; V was cut back by 5 bases and J by 4 bases. The CDR3 protein is CASSQGLAGVETQYF. The CDR3, as DNA: TGTGCCAGCAGCCAGGGACTAGCGGGAGTAGAGACCCAGTACTTC.

As to this clonotype: This may stem from a read error, because a much larger clone lies one nucleotide away. The rearrangement joins TRBV20-1 to TRBJ2-7, with D maybe TRBD1 (6 bases). Germline assignment: CDR1 DFQATT and CDR2 SNEGSKA (reference sequence). V was pared by 2 bases and J by 4 bases, with 12 bases between. The CDR3 is made up of 13 amino acids. The CDR3 sequence is CSARNLQGYEQYF. CDR3 DNA sequence: TGCAGTGCTAGAAATCTACAGGGTTACGAGCAGTACTTC.

The V gene is TRBV28, the J gene TRBJ2-7; D is perhaps TRBD2 (7 bases). The germline V and J ends were trimmed by 5 bases and 4 bases, with 33 bases remaining between them. There are 20 residues in the CDR3. Looked up from germline, CDR1 is MDHEN and CDR2 is SYDVKM. DNA for the CDR3: TGTGCCAGCAGTCTAGGTGTTGGTGGTCGGGGGGCGCATCCCTCTTACGAGCAGTACTTC. Its translation: CASSLGVGGRGAHPSYEQYF.

Ten or more counts support this clonotype. The J gene is TRBJ2-1, the V gene TRBV5-1; 9 nucleotides agree with TRBD2. CDR1 and CDR2 from the germline V gene are SGHRS and YFSETQ. J lost 6 bases, V lost 1 base, and 5 bases had no gene match. The CDR3 totals 15 residues. For the CDR3, the DNA is TGCGCCAGCAGCTTGAGCGGGGGGCCCTCCAATGAGCAGTTCTTC. Its translation: CASSLSGGPSNEQFF.

This clonotype was seen only a few times. V is TRBV7-8 and J is TRBJ1-5; D is undetermined. The ends were cut back, 4 bases at V and 5 bases at J, with 18 bases in the middle. The CDR3 is 16 residues long. Germline lookup yields CDR1 SGHVS and CDR2 FQNEAQ. The CDR3 spells CASSSFSNLADQPQHF. CDR3 DNA sequence: TGTGCCAGCAGCTCGTTTAGCAATTTAGCAGATCAGCCCCAGCATTTT.